Sequencing of this T cell receptor (beta chain) was carried out in a study of T-cell memory formation after mild COVID-19. Study as a whole: Clustering of TCRs was largely donor specific.

This clonotype was picked up a small number of times. Its specificity is not known. Overall study findings and caveats: CD4/CD8 balance characterized clones contracting day 15 to 85, and CD4+ skew characterized later expanders.

TCRdb re-called the 5' RACE reads with MiXCR, one entry per CDR3 protein. The table has 70,000 to 100,000 distinct CDR3 sequences, approximately 13% seen once. In germline, CDR1 is MGHRA, CDR2 YSYEKL. Germline trimming cut 3 bases from V and 4 bases from J; bases unmatched to any gene: 4. There are 16 residues in the CDR3. This TCR came from an adult woman who had mild COVID-19 (a few samples of this study predate the infection). Cell type and time point are not known. This chain connects TRBV4-1 to TRBJ1-6; 9 bases align to TRBD1. The sequenced sample was PBMCs or a T cell subset sorted from them (not recorded which). The DNA of the CDR3 is TGCGCCAGCAGCCAGTCCGGACAGGGGTATAATTCACCCCTCCACTTT. Its translation: CASSQSGQGYNSPLHF.